This is a list of T cell receptor beta chains from one sample in a study of blood T cells in healthy people across ages. Using its own MiXCR run on the 5' RACE reads, TCRdb lists one record per CDR3 protein. The sample carries hundreds of thousands of distinct CDR3 sequences, roughly 44% recorded once. Sequenced: blood. The receptor source for this set is a man in his sixties in good health. Each CDR3 is given with its conserved first and last residue. Each record gives: D gene, J gene, V gene, clone size, CDR3 DNA, CDR3 protein. D genes are given only for firm matches. Clone size, where shown, is once, few, many, or a class for clones that have expanded.

D: TRBD1; J: TRBJ2-1; V: TRBV6-1; size: .; DNA: TGTGCCAGCAGTTTACGACAGGGGCAACCACAGTTCTTC; CDR3: CASSLRQGQPQFF
D: TRBD1; J: TRBJ2-1; V: TRBV4-3; size: .; DNA: TGCGCCAGCAGCCAAGACTTGGGACAGAGGGCTGAGCAGTTCTTC; CDR3: CASSQDLGQRAEQFF
D: TRBD2; J: TRBJ2-3; V: TRBV6-1; size: .; DNA: TGTGCCAGCAGTGAACCTAGCGGCAGCACAGATACGCAGTATTTT; CDR3: CASSEPSGSTDTQYF
D: .; J: TRBJ2-7; V: TRBV28; size: .; DNA: TGTGCCAGCATCCCCCATCAGGGCTCCTACGAGCAGTACTTC; CDR3: CASIPHQGSYEQYF
D: .; J: TRBJ2-5; V: TRBV20-1; size: .; DNA: TGCAGTGCTAGAGACAGGGTAACTGGGCAGTACTTC; CDR3: CSARDRVTGQYF
D: .; J: TRBJ2-7; V: TRBV7-2; size: .; DNA: TGTGCCAGCAGCTTAGAGGGCAGGGGATCCAGTGAGCAGTACTTC; CDR3: CASSLEGRGSSEQYF
D: .; J: TRBJ2-5; V: TRBV3-1; size: .; DNA: TGTGCCAGCAGCCATCGACGGGGATATAAAGAGACCCAGTACTTC; CDR3: CASSHRRGYKETQYF
D: .; J: TRBJ2-1; V: TRBV7-6; size: .; DNA: TGTGACAGCAGCGCCCGGGGGGCCAACAATGAGCAGTTCTTC; CDR3: CDSSARGANNEQFF
D: .; J: TRBJ1-5; V: TRBV4-3; size: few; DNA: TGCGCCAGCAGCCAAGAGCTGGGAAATCAGCCCCAGCATTTT; CDR3: CASSQELGNQPQHF
D: .; J: TRBJ1-6; V: TRBV7-6; size: few; DNA: TGTGCCAGCAGCGATCAGTCTGGGGGCTCTAATTCACCCCTCCACTTT; CDR3: CASSDQSGGSNSPLHF
D: TRBD1; J: TRBJ1-6; V: TRBV7-6; size: .; DNA: TGTGCCAGCGGACAGGGGGGCAATTCACCCCTCCACTTT; CDR3: CASGQGGNSPLHF
D: .; J: TRBJ1-1; V: TRBV6-5; size: .; DNA: TGTGCCAGCAGAGATTCGACCAAAGAAGCTTTCTTT; CDR3: CASRDSTKEAFF
D: TRBD1; J: TRBJ1-5; V: TRBV29-1; size: .; DNA: TGCAGCGTTGCACAGGGGCTCGGTCAGCCCCAGCATTTT; CDR3: CSVAQGLGQPQHF
D: .; J: TRBJ1-5; V: TRBV4-3; size: many; DNA: TGCGCCAGCAGCCAAGTGGAGAATCAGCCCCAGCATTTT; CDR3: CASSQVENQPQHF
D: TRBD1; J: TRBJ1-1; V: TRBV6-1; size: .; DNA: TGTGCCAGCAGTGAAGACAGGGGGATGAACACTGAAGCTTTCTTT; CDR3: CASSEDRGMNTEAFF
D: .; J: TRBJ2-1; V: TRBV6-5; size: .; DNA: TGTGCCAGCAGCTGGGACGGGGAGCAGTTCTTC; CDR3: CASSWDGEQFF
D: .; J: TRBJ2-1; V: TRBV6-6; size: few; DNA: TGTGCCAGCAGTTACCCGGCTGAGCAGTTCTTC; CDR3: CASSYPAEQFF
D: TRBD2; J: TRBJ2-1; V: TRBV10-3; size: .; DNA: TGTGCCATCAGTGGTCTAGCGGGGCACGAGACCCAGTTCTTC; CDR3: CAISGLAGHETQFF
D: TRBD2; J: TRBJ2-5; V: TRBV9; size: few; DNA: TGTGCCAGCAGCAAGACTAGCGCGGAGACCCAGTACTTC; CDR3: CASSKTSAETQYF
D: TRBD1; J: TRBJ2-5; V: TRBV7-9; size: .; DNA: TGTGCCAGCAGCCCTCTTTGGGACAGACCACAAGAGACCCAGTACTTC; CDR3: CASSPLWDRPQETQYF
D: .; J: TRBJ1-1; V: TRBV24-1; size: .; DNA: TGTGCCACCAGTGACGAGGGGTACACTGAAGCTTTCTTT; CDR3: CATSDEGYTEAFF
D: .; J: TRBJ2-7; V: TRBV6-2/TRBV6-3; size: .; DNA: TGTGCCAGCAGTTCCTCCTACGAGCGGTACTTC; CDR3: CASSSSYERYF